This T cell receptor beta chain is from a study of PD-1 blockade in classical Hodgkin lymphoma. The data were produced by immunoSEQ multiplex PCR, yet TCRdb's version contains in-frame clones alone and is incomplete. The sample carries some 50,000 clones, roughly 73% recorded once. To note about this clone: Its target is not known.

All patients experienced relapse after autologous stem cell transplantation, and brentuximab vedotin exposure was variable. Study results and caveats: It was among complete responders that baseline diversity resembled that of newly diagnosed patients.

This receptor was identified in a human donor with classical Hodgkin lymphoma. The sequences come from peripheral blood mononuclear cells (PBMCs), collected at baseline.

The DNA of the CDR3 is TGTGCCTGGGGGCCAAGTAACACCGGGGAGCTGTTTTTT. Amino acid sequence: CAWGPSNTGELFF. The chain joins TRBV30 to TRBJ2-2; unclear D gene. The CDR3 covers 13 residues. V lost 5 bases and J 2 bases, leaving 9 bases between the germline ends. Germline values: CDR1 GTSNPN, CDR2 SVGIG (reference sequence).